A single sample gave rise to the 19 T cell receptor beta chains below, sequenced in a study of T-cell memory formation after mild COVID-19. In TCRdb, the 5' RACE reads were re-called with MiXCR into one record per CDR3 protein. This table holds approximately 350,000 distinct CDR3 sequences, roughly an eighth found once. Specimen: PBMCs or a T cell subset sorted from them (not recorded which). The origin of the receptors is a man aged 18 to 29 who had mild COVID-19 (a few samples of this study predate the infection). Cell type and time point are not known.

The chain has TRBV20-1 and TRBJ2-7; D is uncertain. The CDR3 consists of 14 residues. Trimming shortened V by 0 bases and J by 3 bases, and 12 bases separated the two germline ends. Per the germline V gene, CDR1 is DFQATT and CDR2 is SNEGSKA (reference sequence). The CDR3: CSARDRATNYEQYV. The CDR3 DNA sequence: TGCAGTGCTAGAGATCGGGCCACCAACTACGAGCAGTACGTC.

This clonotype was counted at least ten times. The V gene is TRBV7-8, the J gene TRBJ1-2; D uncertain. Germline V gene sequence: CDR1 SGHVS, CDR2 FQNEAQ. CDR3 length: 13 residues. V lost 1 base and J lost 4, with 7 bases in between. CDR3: CASSLEPSYGYTF. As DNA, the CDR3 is TGTGCCAGCAGCTTAGAGCCAAGCTATGGCTACACCTTC.

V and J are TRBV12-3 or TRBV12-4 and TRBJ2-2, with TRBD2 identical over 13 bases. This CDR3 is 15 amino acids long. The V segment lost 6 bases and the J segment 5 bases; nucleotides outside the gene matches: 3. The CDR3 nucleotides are TGTGCCAGCAGCCAGGGACTAGCGGGGACCGGGGAGCTGTTTTTT. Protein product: CASSQGLAGTGELFF.

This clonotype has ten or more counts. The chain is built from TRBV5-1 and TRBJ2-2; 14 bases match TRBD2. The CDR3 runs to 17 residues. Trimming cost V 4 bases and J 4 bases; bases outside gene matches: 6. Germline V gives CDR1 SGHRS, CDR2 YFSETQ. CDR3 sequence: CASSTGLAGGVTGELFF. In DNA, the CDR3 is TGCGCCAGCAGCACCGGACTAGCGGGGGGCGTCACCGGGGAGCTGTTTTTT.

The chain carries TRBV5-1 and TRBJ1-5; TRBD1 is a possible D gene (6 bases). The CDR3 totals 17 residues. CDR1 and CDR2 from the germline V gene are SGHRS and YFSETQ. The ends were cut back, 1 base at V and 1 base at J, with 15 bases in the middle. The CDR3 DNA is TGCGCCAGCAGCTTGTATCCAGGGGAGGGAAGCAATCAGCCCCAGCATTTT. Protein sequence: CASSLYPGEGSNQPQHF.

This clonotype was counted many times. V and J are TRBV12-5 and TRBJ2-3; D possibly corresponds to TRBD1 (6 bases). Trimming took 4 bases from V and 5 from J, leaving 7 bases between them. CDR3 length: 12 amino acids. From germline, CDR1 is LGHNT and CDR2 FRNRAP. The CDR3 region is CASGSGVDTQYF. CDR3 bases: TGTGCTAGTGGTTCAGGGGTAGATACGCAGTATTTT.

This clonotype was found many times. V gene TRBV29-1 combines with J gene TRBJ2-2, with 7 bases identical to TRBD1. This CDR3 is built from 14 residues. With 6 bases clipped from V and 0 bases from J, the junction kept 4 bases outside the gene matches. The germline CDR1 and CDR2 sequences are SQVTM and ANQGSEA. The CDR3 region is CSVGTASNTGELFF. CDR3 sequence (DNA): TGCAGCGTAGGGACAGCCTCGAACACCGGGGAGCTGTTTTTT.

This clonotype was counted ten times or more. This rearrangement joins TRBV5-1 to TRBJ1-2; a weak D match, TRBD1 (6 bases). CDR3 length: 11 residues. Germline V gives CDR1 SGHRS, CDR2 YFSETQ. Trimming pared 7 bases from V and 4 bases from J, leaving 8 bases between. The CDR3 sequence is CASRDIYGYTF. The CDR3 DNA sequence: TGCGCCAGCCGGGACATCTATGGCTACACCTTC.

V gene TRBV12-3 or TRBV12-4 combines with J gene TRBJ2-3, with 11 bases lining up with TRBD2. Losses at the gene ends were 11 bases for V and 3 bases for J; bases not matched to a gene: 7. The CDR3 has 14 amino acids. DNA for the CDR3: TGTGCCGGAACTAGCGGGGGCCTTACAGATACGCAGTATTTT. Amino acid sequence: CAGTSGGLTDTQYF.

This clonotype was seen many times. DNA for the CDR3: TGTGCCAGCAGGCGGGGGGGCTTTGAGACCCAGTACTTC. Amino acid sequence: CASRRGGFETQYF. The chain has TRBV6-2 or TRBV6-3 and TRBJ2-5; 9 nucleotides line up with TRBD2. The germline CDR1 and CDR2 sequences are MNHEY and SVGEGT. CDR3 length: 13 residues. J gave up 5 bases and V 6 bases, and 4 bases lay outside the gene matches.

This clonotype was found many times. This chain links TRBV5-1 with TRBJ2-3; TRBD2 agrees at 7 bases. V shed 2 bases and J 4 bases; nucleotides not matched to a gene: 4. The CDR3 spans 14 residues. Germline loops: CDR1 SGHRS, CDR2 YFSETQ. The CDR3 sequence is CASSFQAGPDTQYF. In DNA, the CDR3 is TGCGCCAGCAGCTTCCAAGCGGGGCCAGATACGCAGTATTTT.

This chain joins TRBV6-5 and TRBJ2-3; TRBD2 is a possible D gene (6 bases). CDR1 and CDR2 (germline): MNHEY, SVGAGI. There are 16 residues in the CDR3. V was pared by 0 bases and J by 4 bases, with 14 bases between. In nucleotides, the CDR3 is TGTGCCAGCAGTTACTCGTTTACCGGGGGTGCAGATACGCAGTATTTT. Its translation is CASSYSFTGGADTQYF.

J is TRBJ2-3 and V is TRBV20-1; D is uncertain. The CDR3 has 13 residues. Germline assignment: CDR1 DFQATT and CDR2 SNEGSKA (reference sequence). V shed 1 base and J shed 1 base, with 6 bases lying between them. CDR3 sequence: CSARGQGTDTQYF. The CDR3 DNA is TGCAGTGCTAGAGGGCAGGGCACAGATACGCAGTATTTT.

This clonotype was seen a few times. CDR3 in amino acids: CASSQGIEVREQFF. As DNA, the CDR3 is TGTGCCAGCAGCCAAGGAATCGAGGTGCGGGAGCAGTTCTTC. The rearrangement links TRBV3-1 to TRBJ2-1, with D unclear. V dropped 1 base and J dropped 10 bases, with 14 bases sitting between them. The CDR3 is 14 amino acids. The germline V gene has CDR1 LGHDT and CDR2 YNNKEL (reference sequence).

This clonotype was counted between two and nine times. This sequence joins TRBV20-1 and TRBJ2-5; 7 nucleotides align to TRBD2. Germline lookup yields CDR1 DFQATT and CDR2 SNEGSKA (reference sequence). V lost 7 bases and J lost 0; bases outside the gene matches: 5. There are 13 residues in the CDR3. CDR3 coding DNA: TGCAGTGTCGTGGGGGGGGACCAAGAGACCCAGTACTTC. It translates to CSVVGGDQETQYF.

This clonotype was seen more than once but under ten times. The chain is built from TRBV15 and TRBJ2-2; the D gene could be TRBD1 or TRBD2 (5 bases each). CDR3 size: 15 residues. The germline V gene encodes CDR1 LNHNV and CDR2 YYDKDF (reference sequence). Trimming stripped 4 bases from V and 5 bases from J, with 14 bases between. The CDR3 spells CATSNVGTSTGELFF. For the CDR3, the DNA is TGTGCCACCAGCAACGTGGGGACCTCAACCGGGGAGCTGTTTTTT.

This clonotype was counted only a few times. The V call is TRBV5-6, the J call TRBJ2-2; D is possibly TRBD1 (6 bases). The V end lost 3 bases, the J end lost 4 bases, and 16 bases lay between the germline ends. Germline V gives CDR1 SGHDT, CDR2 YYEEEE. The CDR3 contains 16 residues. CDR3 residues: CASSWPGHKGTGELFF. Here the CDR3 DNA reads TGTGCCAGCAGCTGGCCGGGACACAAGGGCACCGGGGAGCTGTTTTTT.

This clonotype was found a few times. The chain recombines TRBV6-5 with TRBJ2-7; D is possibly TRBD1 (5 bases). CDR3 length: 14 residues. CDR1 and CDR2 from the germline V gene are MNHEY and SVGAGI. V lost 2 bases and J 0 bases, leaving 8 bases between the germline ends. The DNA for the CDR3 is TGTGCCAGCAGTTACAGTCAGGGCTCCTACGAGCAGTACGTC. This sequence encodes CASSYSQGSYEQYV.

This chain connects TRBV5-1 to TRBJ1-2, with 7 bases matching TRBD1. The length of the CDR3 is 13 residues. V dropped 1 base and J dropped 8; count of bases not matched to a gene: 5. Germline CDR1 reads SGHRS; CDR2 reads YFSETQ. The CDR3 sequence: CASSLFTGEGYTF. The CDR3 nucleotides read TGCGCCAGCAGCTTGTTCACAGGGGAAGGCTACACCTTC.